The 31 T cell receptor beta chains presented below share a single source sample, sequenced in a study of healthy donors' naive CD4 and CD8 T cells. TCR libraries were built from around 0.45 ug of total RNA by linear amplification. TCRdb independently ran MiXCR on the reads; one entry per CDR3 protein. The sample records roughly 200,000 distinct CDR3 sequences, about 74% being singletons. Sequenced: naive CD4+ and CD8+ T cells sorted from blood, pooled from several donors. Receptor source: a pool of human donors in good health; the sample pools cells from several healthy donors.

This rearrangement joins TRBV5-5 to TRBJ2-1, with D hard to call. Germline-derived CDR1 and CDR2 are SGHKS and YYEKEE (reference sequence). The V and J ends lost 0 bases and 2 bases respectively, with 9 bases between them. The CDR3 has 15 amino acids. CDR3 in DNA: TGTGCCAGCAGCTTGGGTCAGGTACCCTACAATGAGCAGTTCTTC. This translates into CASSLGQVPYNEQFF.

This clonotype has more than one count but fewer than ten. V gene TRBV29-1 combines with J gene TRBJ2-5, with D perhaps given as TRBD1 or TRBD2 (5 bases each). Germline CDR1 reads SQVTM; CDR2 reads ANQGSEA. The length of the CDR3 is 14 residues. Trimming cost V 2 bases and J 2 bases, with 12 bases left between them. This CDR3 is CSVERGIWQETQYF. Written as DNA, the CDR3 is TGCAGCGTTGAACGGGGCATTTGGCAAGAGACCCAGTACTTC.

This rearrangement joins TRBV7-2 to TRBJ2-7; D gene uncertain. Trimming shortened V by 5 bases and J by 2 bases, and 13 bases separated the two germline ends. The germline gives CDR1 SGHTA, CDR2 FQGNSA. The length of the CDR3 is 14 residues. CDR3 region: CASSTSLGPYEQYF. CDR3 sequence (DNA): TGTGCCAGCAGCACCTCCCTTGGCCCCTACGAGCAGTACTTC.

In this sample, this clonotype turned up a few times. The chain couples TRBV19 to TRBJ1-5, with 7 bases identical to TRBD1. Germline V gene data show CDR1 as LNHDA and CDR2 as SQIVND (reference sequence). V shed 4 bases, J shed 6 bases, and the junction held 6 bases outside the gene matches. The CDR3 extends over 14 amino acids. DNA of the CDR3: TGTGCCAGTAGTAGACAGGGAAATTTTCAGCCCCAGCATTTT. This codes for CASSRQGNFQPQHF.

The CDR3: CAIRGQALTGEQYF. The CDR3 DNA sequence: TGTGCCATCAGAGGACAGGCCCTAACGGGCGAGCAGTACTTC. The chain combines TRBV10-3 with TRBJ2-7; 7 bases map to TRBD1. The V gene's germline CDR1 is ENHRY and CDR2 SYGVKD. The CDR3 totals 14 residues. The ends lost 6 bases at V and 6 bases at J; junction bases unmatched: 11.

The chain joins TRBV27 to TRBJ2-7; D is tentatively TRBD1 or TRBD2 (5 bases each). CDR3 length: 13 residues. The V gene's germline CDR1 is MNHEY and CDR2 SMNVEV (reference sequence). Trimming pared 5 bases from V and 5 bases from J, leaving 13 bases between. CDR3 coding DNA: TGTGCCAGCAGTCTTCTGGGGGTCCACGAGCAGTACTTC. Protein: CASSLLGVHEQYF.

This rearrangement joins TRBV6-2 or TRBV6-3 to TRBJ2-1; no reliable D call. This CDR3 has 11 residues. Per germline, CDR1 MNHEY and CDR2 SVGEGT. Trimming shortened V by 6 bases and J by 5 bases, and 5 bases separated the two germline ends. CDR3 sequence: CASRFDNEQFF. The CDR3 nucleotides are TGTGCCAGCAGATTTGACAATGAGCAGTTCTTC.

The chain carries TRBV29-1 and TRBJ2-3; TRBD1 or TRBD2 may be the D gene (5 bases each). The V end was cut by 3 bases, the J end by 3 bases, with 19 bases between. Looked up from germline, CDR1 is SQVTM and CDR2 is ANQGSEA. This CDR3 has 16 amino acids. CDR3 region: CSVEGPAVGRTDTQYF. CDR3 sequence (DNA): TGCAGCGTTGAGGGACCAGCGGTAGGGCGAACAGATACGCAGTATTTT.

This clonotype was observed a handful of times. The chain joins TRBV29-1 to TRBJ2-7; TRBD2 aligns across 9 bases. The V gene end was trimmed by 3 bases and the J gene end by 5 bases; junction bases not matched to a gene: 8. Germline-derived CDR1 and CDR2 are SQVTM and ANQGSEA. There are 14 residues in the CDR3. This chain's CDR3 is CSVEPSGEINEQYF. CDR3 DNA sequence: TGCAGCGTTGAGCCTAGCGGGGAAATCAACGAGCAGTACTTC.

V usage is TRBV6-1 and J usage is TRBJ2-7; D is possibly TRBD1 or TRBD2 (5 bases each). The CDR3 spans 14 residues. The germline CDR1 and CDR2 sequences are MNHNS and SASEGT. With 8 bases removed from V and 7 bases from J, the gap between germline ends came to 21 bases. The CDR3 sequence: CASWDLGFSEEQYF. DNA of the CDR3: TGTGCCAGCTGGGACCTGGGTTTCAGTGAGGAGCAGTACTTC.

The V gene is TRBV4-3, the J gene TRBJ2-3; a possible D gene is TRBD2 (5 bases). V gave up 3 bases and J gave up 6 bases, with 13 bases separating them. Germline V gives CDR1 LGHNA, CDR2 YSLEER. The CDR3 consists of 14 residues. CDR3 DNA: TGCGCCAGCAGCCACCCAAGAGGGTCGGATACGCAGTATTTT. This encodes CASSHPRGSDTQYF.

V gene TRBV5-6 combines with J gene TRBJ2-1; 15 nucleotides line up with TRBD2. V trimming: 4 bases; J trimming: 0 bases; junction bases outside the gene matches: 5. Per the germline V gene, CDR1 is SGHDT and CDR2 is YYEEEE. The CDR3 extends over 18 amino acids. The CDR3 DNA follows: TGTGCCAGCAGCCCGGGACTAGCGGGAGGTCGCTCCTACAATGAGCAGTTCTTC. Its translation: CASSPGLAGGRSYNEQFF. The full variable domain, with the rest looked up from reference TRBV5-6 and TRBJ2-1, is DAGVTQSPTHLIKTRGQQVTLRCSPKSGHDTVSWYQQALGQGPQFIFQYYEEEERQRGNFPDRFSGHQFPNYSSELNVNALLLGDSALYLCASSPGLAGGRSYNEQFFGPGTRLTVL.

This clonotype has a handful of counts. The rearrangement uses TRBV11-2 and TRBJ2-7; 8 bases line up with TRBD1. CDR1 SGHAT and CDR2 FQNNGV come from the germline V gene. Germline trimming cut 3 bases from V and 6 bases from J; bases unmatched to any gene: 7. The CDR3 runs 14 residues. The CDR3 coding sequence is TGTGCCAGCAGCTTCACCGGGACAGGAGGCGAGCAGTACTTC. Its protein product is CASSFTGTGGEQYF.

In its sample, this clonotype was seen once. V and J are TRBV7-8 and TRBJ2-1, with 8 bases aligning to TRBD2. CDR3 length: 15 amino acids. V shed 3 bases, J shed 8 bases, and the junction held 9 bases outside the gene matches. Germline CDR1 and CDR2: SGHVS and FQNEAQ. The CDR3 region is CASSLSSGSTYEQFF. The CDR3, as DNA: TGTGCCAGCAGCTTGAGCAGCGGGAGTACCTATGAGCAGTTCTTC.

The chain recombines TRBV6-5 with TRBJ2-2, with a possible D match to TRBD2 (6 bases). The germline V and J ends were trimmed by 5 bases and 11 bases, with 18 bases remaining between them. The germline V gene has CDR1 MNHEY and CDR2 SVGAGI. CDR3 length: 14 residues. CDR3 amino acids: CASSEATSQTELFF. The CDR3 DNA sequence: TGTGCCAGCAGTGAAGCAACTAGCCAAACCGAGCTGTTTTTT.

The V call is TRBV6-5, the J call TRBJ2-3; 10 bases are a match to TRBD2. The CDR3 length is 16 residues. CDR1 and CDR2 (germline): MNHEY, SVGAGI. The V gene end was trimmed by 2 bases and the J gene end by 4 bases; junction bases not matched to a gene: 6. CDR3 protein: CASSYGLAGDPDTQYF. The CDR3 DNA sequence: TGTGCCAGCAGTTACGGCCTAGCGGGAGATCCAGATACGCAGTATTTT.

This clonotype was seen a few times. The chain is built from TRBV29-1 and TRBJ1-5; D is uncertain. Trimming removed 6 bases from V and 2 bases from J, with 8 bases in between. Germline assignment: CDR1 SQVTM and CDR2 ANQGSEA. The CDR3 sequence is 12 residues long. CDR3 residues: CSVKEGNQPQHF. The CDR3 bases are TGCAGCGTCAAGGAGGGCAATCAGCCCCAGCATTTT.

This clonotype has more than one count but fewer than ten. The rearrangement joins TRBV29-1 to TRBJ2-3; tentatively, D is TRBD1 (5 bases). The CDR3 sequence is 14 residues long. Germline CDR1 is SQVTM and CDR2 is ANQGSEA. V lost 6 bases to trimming and J lost 2 bases, with 15 bases between them. The CDR3 sequence: CSVPSTDNTDTQYF. DNA of the CDR3: TGCAGCGTCCCGTCGACAGACAACACAGATACGCAGTATTTT.

The chain combines TRBV30 with TRBJ2-1; the match to TRBD2 covers 7 bases. The V and J ends lost 0 bases and 4 bases, in that order; junction bases with no gene match: 3. The CDR3 runs to 14 residues. Looked up from germline, CDR1 is GTSNPN and CDR2 is SVGIG (reference sequence). CDR3 in DNA: TGTGCCTGGAGTGTCGGGGGGTTTTACAATGAGCAGTTCTTC. This translates into CAWSVGGFYNEQFF. The full variable domain, with the rest looked up from reference TRBV30 and TRBJ2-1, is SQTIHQWPATLVQPVGSPLSLECTVEGTSNPNLYWYRQAAGRGLQLLFYSVGIGQISSEVPQNLSASRPQDRQFILSSKKLLLSDSGFYLCAWSVGGFYNEQFFGPGTRLTVL.

This clonotype was recorded once. This chain uses TRBV19 with TRBJ2-7; maybe TRBD2 (6 bases). Germline CDR1 and CDR2: LNHDA and SQIVND (reference sequence). V gave up 5 bases and J gave up 3 bases, with 8 bases separating them. The CDR3 contains 12 residues. CDR3 protein: CASSSSDYEQYF. DNA of the CDR3: TGTGCCAGTAGTTCTAGCGACTACGAGCAGTACTTC.

This chain links TRBV29-1 with TRBJ1-1, with 7 bases lining up with TRBD1. The CDR3 spans 12 residues. V lost 6 bases, J lost 5 bases, and 6 bases stayed unmatched. Germline CDR1 is SQVTM and CDR2 is ANQGSEA. CDR3 amino acids: CSVVGTVTEAFF. The CDR3 nucleotides read TGCAGCGTCGTCGGGACAGTAACTGAAGCTTTCTTT.

This chain connects TRBV10-3 to TRBJ1-5, with D unresolved. The CDR3 is 14 residues long. V was shortened by 2 bases and J by 9 bases, with 14 bases between the two germline ends. Looked up from germline, CDR1 is ENHRY and CDR2 is SYGVKD. This CDR3 is CAISEPTVEGPQHF. Written as DNA, the CDR3 is TGTGCCATCAGTGAGCCGACTGTTGAGGGGCCCCAGCATTTT.

This chain joins TRBV12-3 or TRBV12-4 and TRBJ1-1, with 7 bases matching TRBD1. The CDR3 totals 14 residues. V lost 4 bases, J lost 0 bases, and 2 bases stayed unmatched. The CDR3 sequence: CASSSTGLNTEAFF. The DNA of the CDR3 is TGTGCCAGCAGTTCGACAGGGCTGAACACTGAAGCTTTCTTT.

The rearrangement joins TRBV27 to TRBJ2-1; 7 positions agree with TRBD1. CDR3 length: 19 residues. CDR1 MNHEY and CDR2 SMNVEV come from the germline V gene (reference sequence). With V trimmed by 5 bases and J by 1 base, 17 bases remained unmatched. DNA for the CDR3: TGTGCCAGCAGTGGCCGGGACAGCCTAATTGAGCTGTCCTACAATGAGCAGTTCTTC. It yields the protein CASSGRDSLIELSYNEQFF.

This clonotype was recorded a few times. V is TRBV29-1 and J is TRBJ2-7; tentative D call: TRBD1 (6 bases). Trimming pared 3 bases from V and 2 bases from J, leaving 14 bases between. CDR3 length: 14 amino acids. In germline, CDR1 is SQVTM, CDR2 ANQGSEA. The CDR3 spells CSVEGTDRAYEQYF. The DNA for the CDR3 is TGCAGCGTTGAGGGCACGGACAGAGCCTACGAGCAGTACTTC.

The chain links TRBV19 to TRBJ2-5; the D is unclear. The CDR3 length is 14 residues. Germline V gene data show CDR1 as LNHDA and CDR2 as SQIVND (reference sequence). The V end lost 1 base, the J end lost 3 bases, and 9 bases lay between the germline ends. Here the CDR3 DNA reads TGTGCCAGTAGTATAGGGGGTGGTGAAGAGACCCAGTACTTC. Its translation is CASSIGGGEETQYF.

The rearrangement links TRBV6-2 or TRBV6-3 to TRBJ2-1, with TRBD2 matching over 7 bases. Germline CDR1 is MNHEY and CDR2 is SVGEGT. Unmatched junction bases numbered 28, after V lost 0 bases and J lost 8 bases. The CDR3 is 22 residues long. In DNA, the CDR3 is TGTGCCAGCAGTTACTCAAGTCATCCTGGGTTGGCAGTTAGCGGGTCCCGGGATGAGCAGTTCTTC. Translated, it gives CASSYSSHPGLAVSGSRDEQFF.

The V gene is TRBV30, the J gene TRBJ1-3; 7 bases are a match to TRBD1. Germline V gene data show CDR1 as GTSNPN and CDR2 as SVGIG (reference sequence). The CDR3 contains 13 residues. V lost 4 bases to trimming and J lost 7 bases; unmatched junction nucleotides: 7. The CDR3 sequence: CAWTSTGRNTIYF. The CDR3 coding sequence is TGTGCCTGGACTTCGACAGGGCGTAACACCATATATTTT. The whole variable domain, filled in from reference TRBV30 and TRBJ1-3, reads SQTIHQWPATLVQPVGSPLSLECTVEGTSNPNLYWYRQAAGRGLQLLFYSVGIGQISSEVPQNLSASRPQDRQFILSSKKLLLSDSGFYLCAWTSTGRNTIYFGEGSWLTVV.

The V call is TRBV7-8, the J call TRBJ2-7; the D is unclear. V lost 3 bases, J lost 3 bases, and 9 bases lay in between. Germline lookup yields CDR1 SGHVS and CDR2 FQNEAQ. There are 13 residues in the CDR3. CDR3 DNA sequence: TGTGCCAGCAGCTTGACTTACCACTACGAGCAGTACTTC. It codes for CASSLTYHYEQYF.

The rearrangement uses TRBV6-5 and TRBJ2-2; D is ambiguous. The CDR3 loop spans 16 amino acids. Trimming took off 4 bases at V and 8 bases at J, with 20 bases between the two ends. Germline CDR1 MNHEY, CDR2 SVGAGI. The CDR3 here is CASSSDLLSISGELFF. The CDR3 DNA reads TGTGCCAGCAGTTCGGACCTCCTATCCATTTCGGGGGAGCTGTTTTTT.

This clonotype has a single count. The genes are TRBV6-5 and TRBJ1-6; perhaps TRBD1 as D (5 bases). V lost 2 bases and J 9 bases, leaving 11 bases between the germline ends. Germline CDR1 MNHEY, CDR2 SVGAGI. The CDR3 is 14 amino acids. This CDR3 reads CASSYQEGRSPLHF. The DNA of the CDR3 is TGTGCCAGCAGTTACCAGGAGGGGCGTTCACCCCTCCACTTT.